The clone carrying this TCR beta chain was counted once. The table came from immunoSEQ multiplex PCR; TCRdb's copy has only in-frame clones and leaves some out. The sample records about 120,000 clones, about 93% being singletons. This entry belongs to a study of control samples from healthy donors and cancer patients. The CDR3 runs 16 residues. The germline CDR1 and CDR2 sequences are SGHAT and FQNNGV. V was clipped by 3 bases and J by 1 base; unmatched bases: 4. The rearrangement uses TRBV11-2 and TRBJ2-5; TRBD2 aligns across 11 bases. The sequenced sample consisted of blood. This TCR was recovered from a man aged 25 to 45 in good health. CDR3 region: CASSFSSGGIQETQYF. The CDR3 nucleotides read TGTGCCAGCAGCTTTTCTAGCGGGGGGATCCAAGAGACCCAGTACTTC.